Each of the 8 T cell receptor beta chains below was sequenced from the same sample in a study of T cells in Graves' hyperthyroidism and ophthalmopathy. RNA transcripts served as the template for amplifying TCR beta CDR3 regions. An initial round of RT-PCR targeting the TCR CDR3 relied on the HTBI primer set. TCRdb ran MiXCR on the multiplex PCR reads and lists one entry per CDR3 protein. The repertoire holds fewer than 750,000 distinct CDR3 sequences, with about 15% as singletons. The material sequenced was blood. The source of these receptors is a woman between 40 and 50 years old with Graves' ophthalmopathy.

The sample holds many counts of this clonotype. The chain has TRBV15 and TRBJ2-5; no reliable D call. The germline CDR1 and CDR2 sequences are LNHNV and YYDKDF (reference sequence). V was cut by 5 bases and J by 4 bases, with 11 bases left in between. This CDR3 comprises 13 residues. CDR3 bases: TGTGCCACCAGCGCTAGTCCCCGAGAGACCCAGTACTTC. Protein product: CATSASPRETQYF. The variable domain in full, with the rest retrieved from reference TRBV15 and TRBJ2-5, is DAMVIQNPRYQVTQFGKPVTLSCSQTLNHNVMYWYQQKSSQAPKLLFHYYDKDFNNEADTPDNFQSRRPNTSFCFLDIRSPGLGDTAMYLCATSASPRETQYFGPGTRLLVL.

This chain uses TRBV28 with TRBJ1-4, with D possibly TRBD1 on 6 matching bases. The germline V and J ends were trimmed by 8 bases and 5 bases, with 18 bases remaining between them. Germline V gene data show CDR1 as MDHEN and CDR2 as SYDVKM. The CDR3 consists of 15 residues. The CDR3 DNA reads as TGTGCCAGCCGGGCAGGGGACGTCCAAAATGAAAAACTGTTTTTT. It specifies CASRAGDVQNEKLFF.

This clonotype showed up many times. Here the CDR3 reads CASSRGAQETQYF. The CDR3 DNA follows: TGCGCCAGCAGTAGAGGGGCCCAAGAGACCCAGTACTTC. The rearrangement joins TRBV10-1 to TRBJ2-5, with D perhaps assigned TRBD1 or TRBD2 (5 bases each). The CDR3 totals 13 residues. Germline V gene sequence: CDR1 WNHNN, CDR2 SYGVQD (reference sequence). Between the trimmed V and J ends, which lost 5 bases and 1 base, there was a span of 8 bases.

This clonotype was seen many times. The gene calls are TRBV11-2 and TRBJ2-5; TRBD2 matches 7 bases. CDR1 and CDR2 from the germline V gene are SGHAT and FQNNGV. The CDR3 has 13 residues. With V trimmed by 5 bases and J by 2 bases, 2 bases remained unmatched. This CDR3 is CASSAGLQETQYF. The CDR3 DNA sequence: TGTGCCAGCAGCGCGGGACTACAAGAGACCCAGTACTTC. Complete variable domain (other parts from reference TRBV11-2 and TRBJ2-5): EAGVAQSPRYKIIEKRQSVAFWCNPISGHATLYWYQQILGQGPKLLIQFQNNGVVDDSQLPKDRFSAERLKGVDSTLKIQPAKLEDSAVYLCASSAGLQETQYFGPGTRLLVL.

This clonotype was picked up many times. This chain's CDR3 is CSVVEDGETQYF. CDR3 sequence (DNA): TGCAGCGTTGTAGAGGACGGAGAGACCCAGTACTTC. The chain carries TRBV29-1 and TRBJ2-5; D call uncertain. V was clipped by 4 bases and J by 4 bases, with 10 bases between them. This CDR3 region has 12 residues. Per germline, CDR1 SQVTM and CDR2 ANQGSEA.

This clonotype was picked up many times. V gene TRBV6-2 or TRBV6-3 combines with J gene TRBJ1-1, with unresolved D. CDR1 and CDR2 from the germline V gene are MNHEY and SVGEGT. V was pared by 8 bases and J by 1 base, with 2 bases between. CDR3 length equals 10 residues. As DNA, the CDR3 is TGTGCCAGCCGGAACACTGAAGCTTTCTTT. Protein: CASRNTEAFF.

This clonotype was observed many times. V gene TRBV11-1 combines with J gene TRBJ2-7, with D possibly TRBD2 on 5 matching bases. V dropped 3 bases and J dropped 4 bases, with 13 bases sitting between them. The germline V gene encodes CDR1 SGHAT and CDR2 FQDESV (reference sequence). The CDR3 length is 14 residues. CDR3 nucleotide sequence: TGTGCCAGCAGCTTCTCGAGGGTGAGTTACGAGCAGTACTTC. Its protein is CASSFSRVSYEQYF.

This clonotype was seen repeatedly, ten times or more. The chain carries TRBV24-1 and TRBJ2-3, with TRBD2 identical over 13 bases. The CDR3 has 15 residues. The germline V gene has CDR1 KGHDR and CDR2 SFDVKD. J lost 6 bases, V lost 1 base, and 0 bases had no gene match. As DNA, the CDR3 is TGTGCCACCAGTGATTTACTAGCGGGAGGGGATACGCAGTATTTT. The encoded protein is CATSDLLAGGDTQYF.